Sequencing of this T cell receptor (beta chain) was carried out in a study of T cells in tuberculosis. About the study: CD1B tetramers identified T cells specific for mycobacterial lipid GMM.

Trimming removed 4 bases at V and 4 bases at J, with 10 bases between. Germline V CDR1 and CDR2: MNHEY, SMNVEV (reference sequence). This CDR3 has 13 residues. General observations from the study: Selection depended on which cryopreserved specimens were available. The TCR-beta difference was not significant; alpha differences partly reflected length.

Data came from immunoSEQ multiplex PCR; TCRdb stores just in-frame clones and leaves some out. The table lists roughly 40,000 clones, 95% of them singletons. On this clone itself: Its target is not known.

What was sequenced was PBMCs. The receptor was derived from a donor between 10 and 35 years old with latent tuberculosis or without tuberculosis infection. This chain connects TRBV27 to TRBJ1-2; D is perhaps TRBD1 (6 bases). CDR3 nucleotides: TGTGCCAGCAGTTGGGGGCGCGGCTATGGCTACACCTTC. Residues: CASSWGRGYGYTF.